The source of this TCR beta chain is a study of OX40 agonist ivuxolimab in advanced cancers. About the study: Three patients got partial responses; one had hepatocellular carcinoma and two had cutaneous melanoma.

Profiled with immunoSEQ multiplex PCR; TCRdb holds only in-frame clones, not every one. The sample includes 21,000 or so clones, 65% to 90% of them seen just once. V lost 8 bases, J lost 8 bases, and 22 bases lay in between. Per the germline V gene, CDR1 is SEHNR and CDR2 is FQNEAQ (reference sequence). This CDR3 is 15 amino acids long. The sample consisted of CD4+ or CD8+ T cells sorted from blood, taken in a trial of the OX40 agonist ivuxolimab. The clonotype was recovered from an adult with an advanced solid tumor such as melanoma, head and neck, liver or kidney cancer. The chain carries TRBV7-9 and TRBJ2-1, with TRBD2 as a possible D gene (7 bases). The CDR3 loop reads CASSLEGEGPHEQFF. The DNA for the CDR3 is TGTGCCAGCTCTTTAGAGGGGGAGGGCCCCCATGAGCAGTTCTTC.